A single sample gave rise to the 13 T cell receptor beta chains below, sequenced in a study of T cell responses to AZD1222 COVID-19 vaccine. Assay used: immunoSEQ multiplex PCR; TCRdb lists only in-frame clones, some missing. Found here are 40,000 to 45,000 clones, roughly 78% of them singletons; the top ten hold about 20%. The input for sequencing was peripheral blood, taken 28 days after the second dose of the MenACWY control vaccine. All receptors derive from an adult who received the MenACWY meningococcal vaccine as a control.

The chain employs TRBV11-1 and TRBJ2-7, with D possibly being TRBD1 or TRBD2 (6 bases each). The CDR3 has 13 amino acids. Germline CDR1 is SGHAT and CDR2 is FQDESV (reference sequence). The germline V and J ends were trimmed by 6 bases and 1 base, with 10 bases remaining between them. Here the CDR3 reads CASSRGESYEQYV. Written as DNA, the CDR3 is TGTGCCAGCAGTAGGGGGGAGTCCTACGAGCAGTACGTC.

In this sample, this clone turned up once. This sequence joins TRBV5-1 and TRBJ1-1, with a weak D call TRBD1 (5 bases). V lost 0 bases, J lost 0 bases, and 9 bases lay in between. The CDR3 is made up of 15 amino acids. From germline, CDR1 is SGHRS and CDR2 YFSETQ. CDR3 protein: CASSLGQLLNTEAFF. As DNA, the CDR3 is TGCGCCAGCAGCTTGGGACAGCTATTGAACACTGAAGCTTTCTTT.

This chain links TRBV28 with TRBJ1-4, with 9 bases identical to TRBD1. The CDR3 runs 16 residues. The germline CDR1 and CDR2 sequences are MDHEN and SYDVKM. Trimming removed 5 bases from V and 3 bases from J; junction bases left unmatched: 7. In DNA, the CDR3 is TGTGCCAGCAGTGGACAGGGGTCTGGGGCTAATGAAAAACTGTTTTTT. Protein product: CASSGQGSGANEKLFF.

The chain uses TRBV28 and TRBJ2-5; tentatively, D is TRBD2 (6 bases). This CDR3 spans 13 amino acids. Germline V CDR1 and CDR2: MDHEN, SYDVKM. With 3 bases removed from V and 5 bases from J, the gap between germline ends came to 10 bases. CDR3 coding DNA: TGTGCCAGCAGTTTGTCGGGAGTGGAGACCCAGTACTTC. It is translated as CASSLSGVETQYF.

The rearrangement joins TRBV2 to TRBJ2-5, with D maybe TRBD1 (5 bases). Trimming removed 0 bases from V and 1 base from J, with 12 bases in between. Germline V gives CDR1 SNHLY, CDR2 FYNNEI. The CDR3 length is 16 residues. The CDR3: CASSEARQTLQETQYF. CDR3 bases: TGTGCCAGCAGTGAAGCAAGACAGACACTCCAAGAGACCCAGTACTTC.

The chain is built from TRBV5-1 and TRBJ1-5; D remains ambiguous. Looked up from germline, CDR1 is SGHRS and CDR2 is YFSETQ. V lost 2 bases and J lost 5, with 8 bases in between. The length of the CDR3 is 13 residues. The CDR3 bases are TGCGCCAGCAGCTTACAGACGGATCAGCCCCAGCATTTT. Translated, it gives CASSLQTDQPQHF.

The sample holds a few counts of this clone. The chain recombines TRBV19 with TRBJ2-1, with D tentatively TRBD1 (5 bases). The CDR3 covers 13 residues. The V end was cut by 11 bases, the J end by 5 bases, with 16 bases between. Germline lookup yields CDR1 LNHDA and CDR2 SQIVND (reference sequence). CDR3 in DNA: TGTGCCTCGGAAGGGTCCAGGGACAATGAGCAGTTCTTC. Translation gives CASEGSRDNEQFF.

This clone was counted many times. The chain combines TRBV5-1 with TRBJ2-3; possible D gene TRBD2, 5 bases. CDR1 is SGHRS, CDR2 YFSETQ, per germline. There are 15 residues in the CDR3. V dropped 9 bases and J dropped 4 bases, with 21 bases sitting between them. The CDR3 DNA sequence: TGCGCCACCTCTTCTGCAGCGGAGCGTTCAGATACGCAGTATTTT. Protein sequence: CATSSAAERSDTQYF.

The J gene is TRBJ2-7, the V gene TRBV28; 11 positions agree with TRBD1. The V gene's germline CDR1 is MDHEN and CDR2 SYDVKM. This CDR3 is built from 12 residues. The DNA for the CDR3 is TGTGCTGGTGGACAGGGGGCCAACGAGCAGTACGTC. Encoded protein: CAGGQGANEQYV.

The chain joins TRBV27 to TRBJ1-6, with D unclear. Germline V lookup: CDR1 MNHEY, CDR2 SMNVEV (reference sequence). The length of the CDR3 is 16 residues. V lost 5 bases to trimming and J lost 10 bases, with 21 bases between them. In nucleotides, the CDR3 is TGTGCCAGCAGTAACTCTAACGGGTTAGTCAAATCACCCCTCCACTTT. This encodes CASSNSNGLVKSPLHF.

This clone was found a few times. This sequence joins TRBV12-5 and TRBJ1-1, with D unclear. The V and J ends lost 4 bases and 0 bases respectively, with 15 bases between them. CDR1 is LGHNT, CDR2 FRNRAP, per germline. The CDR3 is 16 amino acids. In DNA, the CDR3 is TGTGCTAGTGGTTCTACAGTAATAAGGGTGAACACTGAAGCTTTCTTT. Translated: CASGSTVIRVNTEAFF.

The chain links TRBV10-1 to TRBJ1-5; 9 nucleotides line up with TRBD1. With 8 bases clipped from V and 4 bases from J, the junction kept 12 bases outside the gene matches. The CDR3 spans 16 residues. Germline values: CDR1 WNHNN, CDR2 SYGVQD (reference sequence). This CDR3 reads CASDVFGTGKNQPQHF. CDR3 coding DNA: TGCGCCAGCGATGTATTCGGGACAGGGAAGAATCAGCCCCAGCATTTT.

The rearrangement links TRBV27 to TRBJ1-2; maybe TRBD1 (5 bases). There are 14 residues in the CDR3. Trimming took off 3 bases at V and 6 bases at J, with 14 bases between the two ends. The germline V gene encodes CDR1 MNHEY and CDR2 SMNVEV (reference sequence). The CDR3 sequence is CASSLTAPMNGYTF. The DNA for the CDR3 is TGTGCCAGCAGTTTGACAGCCCCGATGAATGGCTACACCTTC.